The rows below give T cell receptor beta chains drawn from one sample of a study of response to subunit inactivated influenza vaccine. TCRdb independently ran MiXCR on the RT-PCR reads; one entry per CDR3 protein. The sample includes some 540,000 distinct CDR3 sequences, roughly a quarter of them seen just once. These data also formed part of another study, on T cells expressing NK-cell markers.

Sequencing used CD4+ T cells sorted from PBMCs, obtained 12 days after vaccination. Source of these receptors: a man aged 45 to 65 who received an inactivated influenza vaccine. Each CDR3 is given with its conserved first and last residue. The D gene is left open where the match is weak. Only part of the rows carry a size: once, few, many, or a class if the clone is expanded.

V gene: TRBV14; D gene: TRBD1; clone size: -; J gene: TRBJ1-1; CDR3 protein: CASSHLGQGGTEAFF; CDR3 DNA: TGTGCCAGCAGCCACCTCGGACAGGGAGGAACTGAAGCTTTCTTT
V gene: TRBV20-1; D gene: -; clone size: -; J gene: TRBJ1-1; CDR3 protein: CSASRWFLTEAFF; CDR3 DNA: TGCAGTGCTAGCCGATGGTTCCTCACTGAAGCTTTCTTT
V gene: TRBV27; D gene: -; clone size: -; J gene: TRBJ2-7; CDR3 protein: CASNQGQGYEQYF; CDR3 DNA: TGTGCCTCGAACCAGGGCCAAGGTTACGAGCAGTACTTC
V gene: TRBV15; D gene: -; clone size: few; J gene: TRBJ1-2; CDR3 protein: CATSRATNYGYTF; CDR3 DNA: TGTGCCACCAGCAGAGCCACCAACTATGGCTACACCTTC
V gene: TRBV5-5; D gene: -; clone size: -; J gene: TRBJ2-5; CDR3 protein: CASSLRLRGGLAETQYF; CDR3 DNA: TGTGCCAGCAGCCTGCGCTTGCGTGGGGGGCTAGCAGAGACCCAGTACTTC
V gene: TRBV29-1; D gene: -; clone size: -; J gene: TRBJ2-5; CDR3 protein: CSVKGRYQETQYF; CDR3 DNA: TGCAGCGTGAAGGGACGGTACCAAGAGACCCAGTACTTC
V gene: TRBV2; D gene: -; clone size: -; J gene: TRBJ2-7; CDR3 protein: CASNRGSSSYEQYF; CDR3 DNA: TGTGCCAGCAATAGGGGCTCTAGCTCCTACGAGCAGTACTTC
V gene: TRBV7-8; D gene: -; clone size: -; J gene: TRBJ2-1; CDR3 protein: CASSPGAAAYNEQFF; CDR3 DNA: TGTGCCAGCAGCCCCGGTGCAGCGGCATACAATGAGCAGTTCTTC
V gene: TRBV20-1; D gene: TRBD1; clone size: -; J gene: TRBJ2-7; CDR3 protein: CSASIGQGAYEHYF; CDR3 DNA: TGCAGTGCTAGTATTGGACAGGGGGCCTACGAGCATTACTTC
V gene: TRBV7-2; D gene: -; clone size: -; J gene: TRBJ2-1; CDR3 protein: CASSLAGRVDEQFF; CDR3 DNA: TGTGCCAGCAGCTTAGCGGGGAGAGTCGATGAGCAGTTCTTC
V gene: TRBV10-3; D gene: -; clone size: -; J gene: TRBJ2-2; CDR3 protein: CAISVRRANTGELFF; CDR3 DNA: TGTGCCATCAGTGTTCGACGGGCGAACACCGGGGAGCTGTTTTTT
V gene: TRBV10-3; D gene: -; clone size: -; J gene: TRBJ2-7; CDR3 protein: CAIRNAGNYEQYF; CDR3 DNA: TGTGCCATCAGAAATGCAGGGAACTACGAGCAGTACTTC